The subject of this entry is one T cell receptor beta chain. What it binds is unknown. CDR1 MNHEY and CDR2 SMNVEV come from the germline V gene (reference sequence). The CDR3 is made up of 14 amino acids. The ends were cut back, 8 bases at V and 2 bases at J, with 14 bases in the middle. This sample is drawn from a study of graft-versus-host responses after intestinal transplantation. Across the whole study: Every recipient had anti-thymocyte globulin induction and about three years of tacrolimus plus steroids.

Study-wide results and caveats: Recipient bone marrow held GvH clones, some seen earlier in ileum or blood. Allograft graft-versus-host to host-versus-graft clonal ratios ran high in patients with graft-donor T cell macrochimerism.

Using immunoSEQ multiplex PCR, the repertoire was profiled, and TCRdb retains in-frame clones only, with some absent. The repertoire holds over 45,000 clones, with roughly 89% as singletons. This sequence originates from a human patient who received an intestinal transplant, so some T cells may come from the graft donor. The chain uses TRBV27 and TRBJ2-3; D is uncertain. The sample was PBMCs, taken 26 days after transplant. DNA of the CDR3: TGTGCCAGCGCATACTACCTGACCACAGATACGCAGTATTTT. Protein product: CASAYYLTTDTQYF.